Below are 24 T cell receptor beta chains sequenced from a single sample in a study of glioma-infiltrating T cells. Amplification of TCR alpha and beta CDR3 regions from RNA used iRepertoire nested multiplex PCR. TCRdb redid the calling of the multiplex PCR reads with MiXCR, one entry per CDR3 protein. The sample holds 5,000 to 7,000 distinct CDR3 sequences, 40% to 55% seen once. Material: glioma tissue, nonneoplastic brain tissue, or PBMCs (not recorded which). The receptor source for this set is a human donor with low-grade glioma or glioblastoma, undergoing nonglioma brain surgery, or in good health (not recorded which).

The chain's CDR3 is CASSEQDGYTF. CDR3 nucleotide sequence: TGTGCCAGCAGTGAGCAGGATGGCTACACCTTC. The gene calls are TRBV6-2 or TRBV6-3 and TRBJ1-2; D not resolved. The CDR3 sequence is 11 residues long. Germline V gives CDR1 MNHEY, CDR2 SVGEGT. Trimming cost V 5 bases and J 6 bases, with 7 bases left between them.

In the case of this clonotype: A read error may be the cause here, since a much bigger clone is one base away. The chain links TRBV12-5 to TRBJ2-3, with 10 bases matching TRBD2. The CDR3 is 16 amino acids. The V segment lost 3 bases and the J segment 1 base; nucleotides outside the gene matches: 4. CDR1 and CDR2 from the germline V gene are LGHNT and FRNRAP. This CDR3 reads CASGFCGTSGTDTQYF. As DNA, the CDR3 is TGTGCTAGTGGTTTCTGCGGGACTAGCGGCACAGATACGCAGTATTTT. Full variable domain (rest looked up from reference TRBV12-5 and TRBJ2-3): DARVTQTPRHKVTEMGQEVTMRCQPILGHNTVFWYRQTMMQGLELLAYFRNRAPLDDSGMPKDRFSAEMPDATLATLKIQPSEPRDSAVYFCASGFCGTSGTDTQYFGPGTRLTVL.

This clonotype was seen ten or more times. Here the CDR3 reads CASSQQGGRGGNTIYF. The CDR3 coding sequence is TGTGCCAGCAGCCAACAGGGAGGCCGGGGTGGAAACACCATATATTTT. The chain joins TRBV3-1 to TRBJ1-3; D may be TRBD1 (5 bases). Germline lookup yields CDR1 LGHDT and CDR2 YNNKEL (reference sequence). Trimming removed 2 bases from V and 3 bases from J, with 14 bases in between. The CDR3 loop spans 16 amino acids.

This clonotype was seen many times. The CDR3 reads CASSEQGMNEQFF. The CDR3 nucleotides are TGTGCCAGCAGTGAACAGGGAATGAATGAGCAGTTCTTC. V and J are TRBV2 and TRBJ2-1, with a weak D call TRBD1 (5 bases). CDR1 and CDR2 from the germline V gene are SNHLY and FYNNEI. CDR3 size: 13 residues. Trimming left V 2 bases short and J 7 bases short, with 9 bases between.

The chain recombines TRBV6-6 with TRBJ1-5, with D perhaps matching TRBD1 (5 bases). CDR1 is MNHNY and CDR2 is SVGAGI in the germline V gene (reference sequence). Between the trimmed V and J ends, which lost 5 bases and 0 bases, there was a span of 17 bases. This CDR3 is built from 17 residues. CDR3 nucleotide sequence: TGTGCCAGCAGTCCTATCCGGGACCGGTATAGCAATCAGCCCCAGCATTTT. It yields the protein CASSPIRDRYSNQPQHF.

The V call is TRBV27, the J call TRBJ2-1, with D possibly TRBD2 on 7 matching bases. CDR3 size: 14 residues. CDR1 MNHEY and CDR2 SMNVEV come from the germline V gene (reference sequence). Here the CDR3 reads CAVREGGPFNEQFF. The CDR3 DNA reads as TGTGCAGTCCGTGAGGGGGGGCCCTTCAATGAGCAGTTCTTC.

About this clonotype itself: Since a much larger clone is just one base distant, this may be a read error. Written as DNA, the CDR3 is TGTGCCACGGGACAGTCGAGCTCCTACAATGAGCAGTACTTC. This sequence encodes CATGQSSSYNEQYF. This chain uses TRBV6-5 with TRBJ2-7; 7 nucleotides line up with TRBD1. V trimming: 10 bases; J trimming: 7 bases; junction bases outside the gene matches: 16. Per the germline V gene, CDR1 is MNHEY and CDR2 is SVGAGI. The length of the CDR3 is 14 residues.

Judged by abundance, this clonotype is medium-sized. The CDR3 coding sequence is TGTGCCAGCAGTGTCGGGCTAGCGGGAGAAACAGATACGCAGTATTTT. Translation: CASSVGLAGETDTQYF. The chain joins TRBV6-1 to TRBJ2-3; 10 bases agree with TRBD2. This CDR3 spans 16 amino acids. The germline V gene has CDR1 MNHNS and CDR2 SASEGT. The V segment lost 4 bases and the J segment 3 bases; nucleotides outside the gene matches: 7.

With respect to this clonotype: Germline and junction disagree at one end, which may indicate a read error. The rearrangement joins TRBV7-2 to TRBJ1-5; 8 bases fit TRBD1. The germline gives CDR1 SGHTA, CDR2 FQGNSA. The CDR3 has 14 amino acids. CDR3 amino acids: CASGRDRSNQPQHF. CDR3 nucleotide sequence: TGCGCCAGCGGCCGGGACAGGAGCAATCAGCCCCAGCACTTT.

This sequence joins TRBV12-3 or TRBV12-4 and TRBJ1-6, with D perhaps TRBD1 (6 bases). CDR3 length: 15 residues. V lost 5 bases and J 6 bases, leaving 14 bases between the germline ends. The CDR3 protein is CASSVGTGSNSPLHF. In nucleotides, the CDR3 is TGTGCCAGCAGTGTCGGCACAGGGAGTAATTCACCCCTCCACTTT.

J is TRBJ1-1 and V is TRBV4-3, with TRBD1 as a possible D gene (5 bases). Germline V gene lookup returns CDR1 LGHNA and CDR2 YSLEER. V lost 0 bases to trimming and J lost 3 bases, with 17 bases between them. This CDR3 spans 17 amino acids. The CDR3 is CASSQDRAGGLHTEAFF. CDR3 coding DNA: TGCGCCAGCAGCCAAGATAGGGCGGGGGGATTGCACACTGAAGCTTTCTTT.

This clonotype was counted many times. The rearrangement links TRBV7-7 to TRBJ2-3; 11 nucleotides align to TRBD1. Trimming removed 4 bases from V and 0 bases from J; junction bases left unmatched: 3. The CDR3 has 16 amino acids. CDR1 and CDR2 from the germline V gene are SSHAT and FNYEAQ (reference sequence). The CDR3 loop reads CASSSGQGGSTDTQYF. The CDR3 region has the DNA TGTGCCAGCAGCTCGGGACAGGGGGGGAGCACAGATACGCAGTATTTT. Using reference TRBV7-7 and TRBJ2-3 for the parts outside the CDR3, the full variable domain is GAGVSQSPRYKVTKRGQDVTLRCDPISSHATLYWYQQALGQGPEFLTYFNYEAQPDKSGLPSDRFSAERPEGSISTLTIQRTEQRDSAMYRCASSSGQGGSTDTQYFGPGTRLTVL.

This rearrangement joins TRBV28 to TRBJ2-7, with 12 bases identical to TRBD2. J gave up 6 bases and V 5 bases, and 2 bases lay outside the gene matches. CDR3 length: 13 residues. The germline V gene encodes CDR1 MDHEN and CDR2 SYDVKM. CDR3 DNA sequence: TGTGCCAGCAGTCAACTAGCGGGAGGCGAGCAGTACTTC. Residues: CASSQLAGGEQYF.

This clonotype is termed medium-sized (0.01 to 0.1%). The CDR3 region is CASSETEAGGHEQYF. Here the CDR3 DNA reads TGTGCCAGCAGTGAAACGGAAGCGGGAGGCCACGAGCAGTACTTC. V gene TRBV6-1 combines with J gene TRBJ2-7; 9 positions match TRBD2. In germline, CDR1 is MNHNS, CDR2 SASEGT. CDR3 length: 15 amino acids. The V gene end was trimmed by 2 bases and the J gene end by 5 bases; junction bases not matched to a gene: 7.

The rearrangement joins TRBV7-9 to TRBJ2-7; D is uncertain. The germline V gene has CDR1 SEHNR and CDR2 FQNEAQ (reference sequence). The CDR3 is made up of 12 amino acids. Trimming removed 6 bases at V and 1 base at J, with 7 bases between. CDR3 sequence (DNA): TGTGCCAGCAGTCCATCTTCCTACGAGCAGTACTTC. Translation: CASSPSSYEQYF.

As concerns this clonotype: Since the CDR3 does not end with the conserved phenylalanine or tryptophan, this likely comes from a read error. The CDR3 here is CASSQRPGLNSPLHI. CDR3 bases: TGCGCCAGCAGCCAACGGCCAGGGTTAAATTCACCCCTCCACATT. The chain employs TRBV4-1 and TRBJ1-6; possibly TRBD1 for D (5 bases). With 2 bases removed from V and 7 bases from J, the gap between germline ends came to 12 bases. Germline CDR1 is MGHRA and CDR2 is YSYEKL. This CDR3 is 15 amino acids long.

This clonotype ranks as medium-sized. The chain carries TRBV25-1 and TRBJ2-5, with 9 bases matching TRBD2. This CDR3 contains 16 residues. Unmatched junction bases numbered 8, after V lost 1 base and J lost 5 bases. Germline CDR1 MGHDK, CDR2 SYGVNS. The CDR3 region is CASSEFSGSSPETQYF. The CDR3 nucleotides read TGTGCCAGCAGTGAATTTAGCGGGAGTAGTCCGGAGACCCAGTACTTC. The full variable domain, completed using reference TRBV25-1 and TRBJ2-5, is EADIYQTPRYLVIGTGKKITLECSQTMGHDKMYWYQQDPGMELHLIHYSYGVNSTEKGDLSSESTVSRIRTEHFPLTLESARPSHTSQYLCASSEFSGSSPETQYFGPGTRLLVL.

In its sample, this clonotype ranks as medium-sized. The CDR3 nucleotides read TGTGCCAGCGTAAATAGCGGGAGGTGGTCCTACGAGCAGTACTTC. It yields the protein CASVNSGRWSYEQYF. The rearrangement joins TRBV28 to TRBJ2-7; TRBD2 agrees at 10 bases. From germline, CDR1 is MDHEN and CDR2 SYDVKM. The J segment lost 1 base and the V segment lost 8 bases, leaving 8 bases of the junction unmatched. The CDR3 loop spans 15 amino acids.

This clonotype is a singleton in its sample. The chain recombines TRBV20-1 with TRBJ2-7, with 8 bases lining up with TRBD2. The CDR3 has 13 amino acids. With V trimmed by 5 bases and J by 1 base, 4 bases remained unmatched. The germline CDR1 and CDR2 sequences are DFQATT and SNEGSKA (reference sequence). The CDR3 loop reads CSAPIAGSYEQYF. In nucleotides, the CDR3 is TGCAGTGCTCCGATAGCGGGATCCTACGAGCAGTACTTC.

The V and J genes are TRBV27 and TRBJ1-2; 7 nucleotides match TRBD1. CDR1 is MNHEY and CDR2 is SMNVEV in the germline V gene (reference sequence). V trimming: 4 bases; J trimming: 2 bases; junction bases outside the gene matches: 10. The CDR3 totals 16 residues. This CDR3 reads CASSSIGQDENYGYTF. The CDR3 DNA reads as TGTGCCAGCAGTTCCATTGGACAGGATGAAAACTATGGCTACACCTTC.

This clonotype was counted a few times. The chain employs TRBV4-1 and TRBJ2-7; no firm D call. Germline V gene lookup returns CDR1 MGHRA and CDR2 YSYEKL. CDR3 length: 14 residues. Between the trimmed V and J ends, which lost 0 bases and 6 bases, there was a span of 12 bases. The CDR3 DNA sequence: TGCGCCAGCAGCCAAGATTTTACCGGTGCCGAGCAGTACTTC. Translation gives CASSQDFTGAEQYF.

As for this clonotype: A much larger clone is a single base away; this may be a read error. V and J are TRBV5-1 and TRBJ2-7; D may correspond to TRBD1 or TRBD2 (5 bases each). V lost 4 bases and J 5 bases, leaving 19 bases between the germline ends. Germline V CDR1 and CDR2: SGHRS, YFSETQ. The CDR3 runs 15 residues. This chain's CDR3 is CASSLTGTGHDEQYF. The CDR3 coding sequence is TGCGCCAGCAGCCTCACCGGGACCGGGCACGACGAGCAGTACTTC.

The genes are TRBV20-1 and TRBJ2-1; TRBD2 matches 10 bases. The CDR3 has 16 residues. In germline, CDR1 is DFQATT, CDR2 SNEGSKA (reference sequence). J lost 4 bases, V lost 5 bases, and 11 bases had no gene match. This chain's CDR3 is CSAEQGTSARYNEQFF. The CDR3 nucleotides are TGCAGTGCTGAACAAGGGACTAGCGCCAGATACAATGAGCAGTTCTTC.

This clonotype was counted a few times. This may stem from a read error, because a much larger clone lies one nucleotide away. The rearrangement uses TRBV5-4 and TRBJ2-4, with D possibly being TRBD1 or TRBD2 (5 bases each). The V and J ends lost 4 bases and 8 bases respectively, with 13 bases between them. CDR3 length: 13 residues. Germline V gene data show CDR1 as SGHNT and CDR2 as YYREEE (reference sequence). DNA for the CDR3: TGTGCCAGCAGCGTCGGGGCCTTGGACATTCAGTACTTC. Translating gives CASSVGALDIQYF.